The 8 T cell receptor beta chains reported below all come from one sample, sequenced in a study of T cells after posttransplantation cyclophosphamide. Cyclophosphamide on days +3 and +4 followed busulfan-fludarabine conditioning and a marrow graft. Libraries were prepared by immunoSEQ multiplex PCR; TCRdb keeps only in-frame clonotypes and omits some of them. The sample lists tens of thousands of clones, around 80% occurring once. Sequenced here: CD4+ T cells sorted from blood, sampled 1,800 to 2,000 days after a stem cell transplant with posttransplant cyclophosphamide. These receptor sequences come from a female patient in her 40s who received an allogeneic stem cell transplant from a related donor, was CMV-positive, and had no GVHD. Some T cells may be graft donor cells.

J is TRBJ1-2 and V is TRBV5-4, with 8 nucleotides matching TRBD1. This CDR3 contains 16 residues. Germline CDR1 and CDR2: SGHNT and YYREEE (reference sequence). The trim removed 2 bases at V and 4 bases at J, leaving 10 bases unmatched. Written as DNA, the CDR3 is TGTGCCAGCAGCTTATCCCCGGACAGGGTGAGCTATGGCTACACCTTC. It codes for CASSLSPDRVSYGYTF.

CDR3 nucleotide sequence: TGTGCCAGCAGTCATACTAGCCCCTCCTACAATGAGCAGTTCTTC. Translation gives CASSHTSPSYNEQFF. The chain combines TRBV6-5 with TRBJ2-1, with D perhaps matching TRBD2 (6 bases). Trimming took 5 bases from V and 0 from J, leaving 11 bases between them. Germline CDR1 and CDR2: MNHEY and SVGAGI. The CDR3 length is 15 residues.

This clone has just a few counts. The rearrangement joins TRBV19 to TRBJ2-2; 8 bases are a match to TRBD2. The CDR3 extends over 17 amino acids. Trimming took 3 bases from V and 3 from J; bases not matched to a gene: 9. Germline lookup yields CDR1 LNHDA and CDR2 SQIVND (reference sequence). The CDR3 loop reads CASSIPHGGAYTGELFF. CDR3 DNA sequence: TGTGCCAGTAGTATTCCCCACGGGGGGGCCTACACCGGGGAGCTGTTTTTT.

This chain uses TRBV7-9 with TRBJ1-1; no clear D gene. The CDR3 spans 14 residues. Germline assignment: CDR1 SEHNR and CDR2 FQNEAQ (reference sequence). The V end was cut by 0 bases, the J end by 6 bases, with 11 bases between. The CDR3 loop reads CASSLAREVAEAFF. For the CDR3, the DNA is TGTGCCAGCAGCTTAGCGCGAGAGGTCGCTGAAGCTTTCTTT.

The chain couples TRBV5-6 to TRBJ1-1; D might be TRBD1 (5 bases). The V end lost 1 base, the J end lost 6 bases, and 10 bases lay between the germline ends. Germline values: CDR1 SGHDT, CDR2 YYEEEE. The CDR3 loop spans 13 amino acids. The CDR3 sequence is CASSLPGVAEAFF. Here the CDR3 DNA reads TGTGCCAGCAGCTTGCCGGGGGTGGCTGAAGCTTTCTTT.

The V gene is TRBV5-6, the J gene TRBJ1-6; no firm D call. Germline CDR1 SGHDT, CDR2 YYEEEE. V was cut by 9 bases and J by 0 bases, with 19 bases left in between. The CDR3 consists of 17 residues. As DNA, the CDR3 is TGTGCCACTCAAAAACGCATAGTTCCCTCCTATAATTCACCCCTCCACTTT. Translated, it gives CATQKRIVPSYNSPLHF.

V gene TRBV12-5 combines with J gene TRBJ1-1, with D unresolved. This CDR3 has 15 residues. Trimming pared 0 bases from V and 1 base from J, leaving 9 bases between. The germline gives CDR1 LGHNT, CDR2 FRNRAP. CDR3 coding DNA: TGTGCTAGTGGTTTGGTACCGGGTGGGAACACTGAAGCTTTCTTT. Protein sequence: CASGLVPGGNTEAFF.

The J gene is TRBJ2-3, the V gene TRBV12-5, with 7 nucleotides matching TRBD1. The CDR3 length is 15 residues. Germline V gene sequence: CDR1 LGHNT, CDR2 FRNRAP. With V trimmed by 6 bases and J by 3 bases, 9 bases remained unmatched. The CDR3 nucleotides read TGTGCTAGTGGCCCCTCACAGGGGAAGACAGATACGCAGTATTTT. Translation: CASGPSQGKTDTQYF. The whole variable domain, filled in from reference TRBV12-5 and TRBJ2-3, reads DARVTQTPRHKVTEMGQEVTMRCQPILGHNTVFWYRQTMMQGLELLAYFRNRAPLDDSGMPKDRFSAEMPDATLATLKIQPSEPRDSAVYFCASGPSQGKTDTQYFGPGTRLTVL.